This is a list of T cell receptor beta chains from one sample in a study of CD8 T cells in ankylosing spondylitis. TCRdb called the 5' RACE reads again in MiXCR, with one record for every CDR3 protein. The data contain 250,000 to 300,000 distinct CDR3 sequences, roughly 18% of them singletons. The sequencing sample was made of blood, either unsorted or a sorted T cell fraction (not recorded which). The receptors come from a male donor with ankylosing spondylitis or in good health (not recorded which). Each CDR3 is given with its conserved first and last residue. The D gene is left open where the match is weak. Some rows have no size entry. The others give once, few or many, or a class for an expanded clone.

V gene	clone size	J gene	D gene	CDR3 protein	CDR3 DNA
TRBV27	-	TRBJ2-3	-	CASSLIGSGDTQYF	TGTGCCAGCAGTTTAATCGGGAGCGGTGATACGCAGTATTTT
TRBV29-1	-	TRBJ2-3	-	CSVEASDYTDTQYF	TGCAGCGTTGAAGCGTCGGATTACACAGATACGCAGTATTTT
TRBV12-3/TRBV12-4	-	TRBJ2-7	-	CASSSPDVYEQYF	TGTGCCAGCAGTTCCCCAGATGTGTACGAGCAGTACTTC
TRBV5-1	few	TRBJ2-1	-	CASSLASLGNEQFF	TGCGCCAGCAGCTTGGCTAGTTTGGGCAATGAGCAGTTCTTC
TRBV5-5	many	TRBJ2-3	-	CASSPGTTDTQYF	TGTGCCAGCAGCCCTGGAACCACAGATACGCAGTATTTT
TRBV6-2/TRBV6-3	few	TRBJ2-1	-	CASSYSNSLKIPTFNNEQFF	TGTGCCAGCAGTTACTCGAACAGCCTGAAAATCCCAACCTTCAACAATGAGCAGTTCTTC
TRBV6-1	many	TRBJ2-1	TRBD2	CASSERLAGGFYEQFF	TGTGCCAGCAGTGAAAGACTAGCGGGAGGGTTCTATGAGCAGTTCTTC
TRBV11-2	-	TRBJ2-1	TRBD2	CASSLGIGTSALGGGGHEQFF	TGTGCCAGCAGCTTAGGTATAGGGACTAGCGCCCTAGGAGGAGGGGGTCATGAGCAGTTCTTC
TRBV29-1	many	TRBJ2-7	-	CSVEENYLGEQYF	TGCAGCGTTGAAGAGAATTACTTGGGCGAGCAGTACTTC
TRBV27	many	TRBJ2-7	-	CASSFRGNSYEQYF	TGTGCCAGCAGTTTTCGGGGCAACTCCTACGAGCAGTACTTC
TRBV13	-	TRBJ2-3	-	CASSSLEPRFTDTQYF	TGTGCCAGCAGCTCCTTAGAGCCGCGTTTCACAGATACGCAGTATTTT
TRBV29-1	few	TRBJ2-7	TRBD1	CSVVTGLEQYF	TGCAGCGTTGTGACAGGGTTAGAGCAGTACTTC
TRBV27	many	TRBJ2-7	-	CASSLRRTGYEQYF	TGTGCCAGCAGTTTGCGCCGGACTGGATACGAGCAGTACTTC
TRBV5-1	many	TRBJ2-7	TRBD2	CASSMGTSGQSSYEQYF	TGCGCCAGCAGCATGGGGACTAGCGGGCAGAGCTCCTACGAGCAGTACTTC
TRBV4-3	-	TRBJ2-2	-	CASSQAETGELFF	TGCGCCAGCAGCCAAGCGGAGACAGGGGAGCTGTTTTTT
TRBV6-1	medium-sized	TRBJ2-5	-	CASSESPWGAETQYF	TGTGCCAGCAGTGAATCGCCTTGGGGGGCAGAGACCCAGTACTTC
TRBV20-1	-	TRBJ2-5	-	CSARPFSGETQYF	TGCAGTGCTAGACCTTTCTCCGGGGAGACCCAGTACTTC
TRBV11-2	-	TRBJ2-7	TRBD2	CASSLNLGSRAGGLSYEQYF	TGTGCCAGCAGCTTAAATTTGGGGTCTCGGGCGGGAGGCCTCTCCTACGAGCAGTACTTC
TRBV16	-	TRBJ2-1	TRBD2	CASSQSRSGRNNEQFF	TGTGCCAGCAGCCAATCGCGGAGCGGGAGAAACAATGAGCAGTTCTTC
TRBV4-1	-	TRBJ2-1	-	CASSHASGQGYNEQFF	TGCGCCAGCAGCCACGCTTCGGGTCAGGGATACAATGAGCAGTTCTTC
TRBV4-2	few	TRBJ2-2	TRBD2	CASSQDMGGMDTGELFF	TGTGCCAGCAGCCAAGATATGGGGGGGATGGACACCGGGGAGCTGTTTTTT
TRBV20-1	many	TRBJ2-1	-	CSARPWGDIGYNEQFF	TGCAGTGCTAGACCCTGGGGGGATATCGGCTACAATGAGCAGTTCTTC
TRBV12-3/TRBV12-4	few	TRBJ2-3	TRBD2	CASSLSYSTSGIADTQYF	TGTGCCAGCAGTTTATCCTACTCGACTAGCGGGATAGCAGATACGCAGTATTTT
TRBV20-1	few	TRBJ2-4	-	CSARDMENPPQNIQYF	TGCAGTGCTAGAGATATGGAAAACCCTCCCCAAAACATTCAGTACTTC
TRBV7-3	many	TRBJ2-1	TRBD2	CASSPYGGGVLNEQFF	TGTGCCAGCAGCCCCTACGGGGGAGGGGTCCTCAATGAGCAGTTCTTC
TRBV12-3/TRBV12-4	-	TRBJ2-2	-	CASSLEAVAGELFF	TGTGCCAGCAGTTTAGAGGCAGTGGCCGGGGAGCTGTTTTTT
TRBV12-3/TRBV12-4	few	TRBJ2-1	-	CASTNPNFLIEQFF	TGTGCCAGCACCAACCCCAACTTCCTCATCGAGCAGTTCTTC